Included here is one TCR beta chain sequence, with context. Its antigen target is currently unknown. No base-level quality is on record; no much larger clone is a single base apart. The sample's time point label, in plain terms: newly diagnosed GD, antithyroid drugs for less than 3 months. RNA was extracted from PBMCs in TRIzol for both TCR sequencing and RNA sequencing. The diagnosis of Graves' disease followed American Thyroid Association guidelines. Patients for the study were recruited at an endocrinology department in Xi'an, China. Each patient gave roughly 8.4 milliliters of peripheral blood, collected in an EDTA anticoagulant tube. Ficoll Paque Plus density gradient separation was used to isolate PBMCs, and no further T cell sorting was done. An Agilent 2100 Bioanalyzer and agarose gel were used to check RNA quality, and a NanoDrop 2000 was used to measure RNA concentration. The sample comes from a study of regulatory T cells in long-lasting Graves disease (dated by TCRdb to about 2021). Looking at the study overall: In the newly diagnosed Graves' disease group, patients had been taking antithyroid drugs for less than 3 months. TCR sequencing covered approximately 13 persistent and some 20 newly diagnosed Graves' disease patients, about 35 samples in total. Peripheral blood TCR sequencing and RNA sequencing compared persistent Graves' disease patients with newly diagnosed Graves' disease patients. The study was registered as a clinical trial and conducted in China. The full study reports these points: Because the primary lesion, thyroid tissue, could not be accessed, the study looked at peripheral blood alone. The small sample size was acknowledged by the authors as a limitation that may reduce accuracy. A larger number of public clonotypes was shared among persistent patients (2,741) than among newly diagnosed patients (around 870). Sequencing and analysis were restricted to the TCR beta chain. Preferential use of TRBV28, TRBJ1-2 and TRBJ2-5 was observed in persistent disease, whereas TRBV20-1 and TRBJ2-1 were favored in newly diagnosed disease. Compared with newly diagnosed patients, persistent Graves' disease patients had lower TCR Shannon entropy and fewer highly expanded clones, which suggests clonal expansion.

CDR1 and CDR2 (SGDLS, YYNGEE) derive from the germline V gene. Including the terminal cysteine and phenylalanine, the CDR3 comprises 14 residues. This entry keeps only the CDR3 DNA: 42 bases, framed from base 1. The junction carries 6 bases between V and J, which are trimmed by 0 bases and 0 bases respectively. Library creation used multiplex PCR. The instrument given in TCRdb is Illumina HiSeq 4000. iRepertoire HTBI primers and Arm-PCR amplification of CDR3 regions were used to construct TCR beta libraries. PCR products were gel purified before sequencing. The authors' pipeline ran thus. A total of fewer than 80 TRBV and some 15 TRBJ segments were identified across samples and were used for gene usage analysis of CDR3 amino acid clonotypes. COPE and FqMerger were used to merge the filtered high-quality paired reads into contigs. BLAST was used to align contigs to IMGT TRBV, TRBD and TRBJ reference genes, and CDR3 was defined according to IMGT. Any clonotype with a frequency above 0.1% was classified as a highly expanded clone. Repertoire diversity was measured by Shannon entropy, and V-J evenness by the Gini coefficient. A clonotype was considered public if more than one individual shared it. In TCRdb, the public reads were trimmed at Q25 with fastp and aligned with MiXCR, with productive beta chains retained. Every distinct CDR3 protein forms one entry, paired with its most common genes and DNA. These V and J calls derive from TCRdb rather than the authors' analysis. Counted in this sample were roughly 610,000 distinct CDR3 sequences; roughly 16% of them appeared once. The top ten clonotypes cover 15% to 20% of the sample.

These data are also associated with another study on T cells in Graves' hyperthyroidism and ophthalmopathy. Per that second paper: Graves' hyperthyroidism was defined as stable when no progression to ophthalmopathy occurred over 18 months of follow-up. Hyperthyroidism patients were newly diagnosed, with disease duration under 2 months, and aged 18 to 65 years. Exclusion was applied to patients with uncontrolled infections, other autoimmune diseases, pregnancy or lactation. Diagnoses relied on clinical symptoms, serum thyroxine and TRAb, thyroid ultrasound and orbital computed tomography. The first round of RT-PCR for the TCR CDR3 was performed with the HTBI primer set and the Qiagen OneStep RT-PCR kit. Blood samples also contained most of the expanded thyroid clonotypes (frequency above 0.001), which suggests that blood repertoires may reflect thyroid immune responses. Ophthalmopathy was separated from stable hyperthyroidism by a 13 V-J signature model, with about 88% sensitivity and roughly 81% specificity obtained in cross-validation and 80%/75% obtained in testing. In validation, the model predicted progression to ophthalmopathy a median of about 6 months before onset, with approximately 71% sensitivity and roughly 79% specificity. TCR V-J signatures able to tell the groups apart were searched for in a discovery cohort of 95 or so patients, of whom 43 had Graves' ophthalmopathy and about 60 had stable Graves' hyperthyroidism. Prospective prediction of ophthalmopathy was tested in an independent validation cohort of 18 to 20 hyperthyroidism patients and 17 patients who later progressed to ophthalmopathy. The approximately 90 discovery patients were randomly split 7:3 into training and test sets. In addition, the study compared T-cell repertoires in thyroid tissue and in blood from five or six Graves' hyperthyroidism patients. After sampling, hyperthyroidism patients received methimazole starting at 30 mg daily, and ophthalmopathy patients received high-dose intravenous methylprednisolone. The libraries were constructed in a second round of multiplex PCR and then size-selected and purified. Paired-end sequencing of the libraries was performed with 100 bp reads on an Illumina HiSeq2000. Raw data were processed with SOAPnuke, discarding reads with adapters, uncalled bases, mean Phred below 15, or no exact constant-primer or identifier match. COPE v1.2.5 was used to merge the high-quality paired reads, and each unique nucleotide sequence was defined as a clonotype. MiTCR v1.1 was used to align clonotypes to the IMGT TRBV, TRBD and TRBJ reference segments. The analysis included only V-J combinations with a frequency above 0.0001, which together covered more than 98% of the repertoires. The TCS score was defined as F50 (clonal expansion) divided by E x V (chaos), with BLOSUM62-based TCRdist calculated between CDR3 peptides within each V-J. Welch's t-statistics and random forest reduced fewer than 600 V-J features to about 13, which were used in a naive Bayes classifier (R e1071). Sample size was not statistically predetermined, and blinding of investigators to group allocation was not performed. The paper describes TCR Vbeta CDR3 sequencing of about 140 peripheral blood samples, made up of fewer than 50 ophthalmopathy patients, some 80 hyperthyroidism patients and around 17 progressor patients.

The rearranged chain carries TRBV9 and TRBJ1-1; a confident D gene designation cannot be given. The material sequenced was peripheral blood mononuclear cells (PBMCs), taken at new diagnosis, from a patient treated with antithyroid drugs. The origin of this receptor is a woman in her twenties or thirties with Graves disease. Donor details come from another sample of the same person, matched by shared clones. The sequenced DNA: TGTGCCAGCAGCGTAGAGGCAGTGAACACTGAAGCTTTCTTT. It encodes CASSVEAVNTEAFF. Reference TRBV9 and TRBJ1-1 proteins supply the regions before and after the CDR3; the full variable domain is: DSGVTQTPKHLITATGQRVTLRCSPRSGDLSVYWYQQSLDQGLQFLIQYYNGEERAKGNILERFSAQQFPDLHSELNLSSLELGDSALYFCASSVEAVNTEAFFGQGTRLTVV.